This T cell receptor (beta chain) was documented in a study of blood T cell repertoires in COVID-19. Study-level background: The study drew acute and convalescent COVID-19 samples from the United States, Italy and Spain. Sample material is recorded as cDNA or gDNA derived from T cells, B-cell-depleted T cells, or PBMCs.

How the authors handled the data: Researchers report that nucleated cell counts were estimated from reference gene primer amplification. TCRdb's table, derived via immunoSEQ multiplex PCR, lists solely in-frame clones and lacks some. D and trimming come from the DNA, and the V and J calls and clone size come from that table. The sample contains approximately 120,000 clones, about 86% of which appear only once. The ends were cut back, 7 bases at V and 6 bases at J, with 10 bases in the middle. There are 13 residues in the CDR3. Germline lookup yields CDR1 ENHRY and CDR2 SYGVKD. The chain uses TRBV10-3 and TRBJ1-6; D perhaps matches TRBD1 (5 bases). This receptor was obtained from an elderly man with active or convalescent COVID-19. Input material: peripheral blood. CDR3 region: CAITGQLNSPLHF. For the CDR3, the DNA is TGTGCCATCACTGGACAACTTAATTCACCCCTCCACTTT.